The 17 T cell receptor beta chains given below trace back to one sample, sequenced in a study of T cells after posttransplantation cyclophosphamide. TCRdb's copy holds only in-frame clones and misses some; the assay was immunoSEQ multiplex PCR. The sample shows more than 60,000 clones, just over 90% of them seen only once. The sample comprised PBMCs. The receptor source for this set is a woman aged 25 to 39 in good health and a related stem cell transplant donor.

This chain connects TRBV6-6 to TRBJ2-1; 9 bases map to TRBD1. The CDR3 has 15 residues. The germline CDR1 and CDR2 sequences are MNHNY and SVGAGI (reference sequence). With 6 bases clipped from V and 8 bases from J, the junction kept 11 bases outside the gene matches. The CDR3: CASRAPGQGVYEQFF. For the CDR3, the DNA is TGTGCCAGCAGAGCACCGGGACAGGGAGTGTATGAGCAGTTCTTC.

With respect to this clone: At one end, the junction sequence differs from germline, possibly due to a read error. This chain connects TRBV2 to TRBJ1-1; a weak D match, TRBD1 (6 bases). CDR3 length: 13 amino acids. CDR1 is SNHLY and CDR2 is FYNNEI in the germline V gene. CDR3 sequence reads: CASREDRYTEAFF. Here the CDR3 DNA reads TGTGCCAGCAGGGAAGACAGGTACACTGAAGCTTTCTTT.

The chain combines TRBV6-1 with TRBJ1-2; D gene uncertain. This CDR3 contains 15 residues. The germline CDR1 and CDR2 sequences are MNHNS and SASEGT. V was shortened by 2 bases and J by 4 bases, with 14 bases between the two germline ends. The CDR3: CASSEQVTAPYGYTF. For the CDR3, the DNA is TGTGCCAGCAGTGAACAAGTTACGGCCCCCTATGGCTACACCTTC.

The chain recombines TRBV20-1 with TRBJ1-1, with D hard to call. The CDR3 loop spans 11 amino acids. Germline values: CDR1 DFQATT, CDR2 SNEGSKA (reference sequence). V lost 7 bases to trimming and J lost 0 bases, with 6 bases between them. CDR3 sequence: CSGGVNTEAFF. The CDR3 nucleotides read TGCAGTGGGGGAGTGAACACTGAAGCTTTCTTT.

The chain joins TRBV5-5 to TRBJ1-2; tentatively, D is TRBD1 (6 bases). Looked up from germline, CDR1 is SGHKS and CDR2 is YYEKEE (reference sequence). The CDR3 loop spans 14 amino acids. Trimming took off 0 bases at V and 3 bases at J, with 9 bases between the two ends. The CDR3 nucleotides are TGTGCCAGCAGCTTGGGACACAGGGACTATGGCTACACCTTC. Translated, it gives CASSLGHRDYGYTF. The entire variable domain, with the rest obtained from reference TRBV5-5 and TRBJ1-2, is as follows: DAGVTQSPTHLIKTRGQQVTLRCSPISGHKSVSWYQQVLGQGPQFIFQYYEKEERGRGNFPDRFSARQFPNYSSELNVNALLLGDSALYLCASSLGHRDYGYTFGSGTRLTVV.

This chain connects TRBV5-5 to TRBJ1-6, with D maybe TRBD1 (6 bases). Germline V CDR1 and CDR2: SGHKS, YYEKEE (reference sequence). The CDR3 length is 15 residues. V dropped 0 bases and J dropped 7 bases, with 11 bases sitting between them. CDR3 region: CASSLGRQENSPLHF. Written as DNA, the CDR3 is TGTGCCAGCAGCTTGGGACGACAGGAAAATTCACCCCTCCACTTT. Variable domain in full (rest from reference TRBV5-5 and TRBJ1-6): DAGVTQSPTHLIKTRGQQVTLRCSPISGHKSVSWYQQVLGQGPQFIFQYYEKEERGRGNFPDRFSARQFPNYSSELNVNALLLGDSALYLCASSLGRQENSPLHFGNGTRLTVT.

J is TRBJ2-1 and V is TRBV9, with TRBD2 identical over 7 bases. V lost 0 bases and J lost 3; bases outside the gene matches: 3. CDR3 length equals 15 residues. Germline V gene sequence: CDR1 SGDLS, CDR2 YYNGEE. The CDR3 protein is CASSVGLADYNEQFF. Here the CDR3 DNA reads TGTGCCAGCAGCGTAGGACTAGCTGACTACAATGAGCAGTTCTTC. Full variable domain (rest looked up from reference TRBV9 and TRBJ2-1): DSGVTQTPKHLITATGQRVTLRCSPRSGDLSVYWYQQSLDQGLQFLIQYYNGEERAKGNILERFSAQQFPDLHSELNLSSLELGDSALYFCASSVGLADYNEQFFGPGTRLTVL.

The chain uses TRBV19 and TRBJ1-1, with D tentatively TRBD1 (6 bases). The germline gives CDR1 LNHDA, CDR2 SQIVND (reference sequence). The CDR3 is 15 residues long. Trimming took 3 bases from V and 6 from J, leaving 17 bases between them. CDR3 nucleotides: TGTGCCAGTAGTATGTCCAGGGGACCCCTCGCTGAAGCTTTCTTT. Translation: CASSMSRGPLAEAFF. The variable domain in full, with the rest retrieved from reference TRBV19 and TRBJ1-1, is DGGITQSPKYLFRKEGQNVTLSCEQNLNHDAMYWYRQDPGQGLRLIYYSQIVNDFQKGDIAEGYSVSREKKESFPLTVTSAQKNPTAFYLCASSMSRGPLAEAFFGQGTRLTVV.

This chain joins TRBV2 and TRBJ1-1, with D perhaps matching TRBD1 (5 bases). The length of the CDR3 is 14 residues. V lost 2 bases and J lost 4, with 11 bases in between. Germline CDR1 reads SNHLY; CDR2 reads FYNNEI. The CDR3 reads CASSESRAITEAFF. DNA for the CDR3: TGTGCCAGCAGTGAAAGCAGGGCTATCACTGAAGCTTTCTTT. The whole variable domain, remainder taken from reference TRBV2 and TRBJ1-1, is EPEVTQTPSHQVTQMGQEVILRCVPISNHLYFYWYRQILGQKVEFLVSFYNNEISEKSEIFDDQFSVERPDGSNFTLKIRSTKLEDSAMYFCASSESRAITEAFFGQGTRLTVV.

The chain combines TRBV27 with TRBJ1-1; D uncertain. Germline loops: CDR1 MNHEY, CDR2 SMNVEV (reference sequence). Trimming took 5 bases from V and 5 from J, leaving 15 bases between them. There are 14 residues in the CDR3. This CDR3 reads CASSPLQDRTEAFF. The CDR3 DNA is TGTGCCAGCAGTCCCTTGCAGGATCGGACTGAAGCTTTCTTT.

CDR3 residues: CASSLAGGSNQPQHF. In DNA, the CDR3 is TGCGCCAGCAGCTTGGCCGGGGGTAGCAATCAGCCCCAGCATTTT. The chain links TRBV5-1 to TRBJ1-5, with D possibly TRBD1 on 5 matching bases. CDR1 is SGHRS, CDR2 YFSETQ, per germline. The CDR3 length is 15 residues. Trimming left V 0 bases short and J 0 bases short, with 7 bases between.

The chain has TRBV7-9 and TRBJ2-1; D ambiguous. Trimming removed 5 bases at V and 0 bases at J, with 14 bases between. Per germline, CDR1 SEHNR and CDR2 FQNEAQ (reference sequence). The CDR3 is made up of 16 amino acids. The CDR3 protein is CASSPLVGSSYNEQFF. The CDR3 DNA reads TGTGCCAGCAGCCCCCTTGTCGGAAGCTCCTACAATGAGCAGTTCTTC.

The V call is TRBV15, the J call TRBJ1-4, with TRBD1 matching over 7 bases. Unmatched junction bases numbered 4, after V lost 0 bases and J lost 6 bases. The CDR3 sequence is 15 residues long. In germline, CDR1 is LNHNV, CDR2 YYDKDF (reference sequence). The CDR3 DNA is TGTGCCACCAGCAGAGACCCTACAGGGGATGAAAAACTGTTTTTT. This encodes CATSRDPTGDEKLFF.

The genes are TRBV21-1 and TRBJ2-7; the DNA was not compared with TRBD1, the D call given in the table. TRBV21-1 is recorded as a pseudogene. There are 16 residues in the CDR3. The CDR3 sequence is CASSKLGTGKIYEQYF. CDR3 nucleotides: TGTGCCAGCAGCAAATTAGGGACAGGAAAAATCTACGAGCAGTACTTC.

This clone is a singleton in its sample. The chain employs TRBV5-8 and TRBJ1-4; a possible D gene is TRBD1 (5 bases). The V and J ends lost 3 bases and 4 bases respectively, with 16 bases between them. Germline lookup yields CDR1 SGHTS and CDR2 YDEGEE. The CDR3 length is 16 residues. CDR3 sequence reads: CASSSEGWDYNEKLFF. The CDR3 DNA sequence: TGTGCCAGCAGCTCGGAGGGGTGGGATTATAATGAAAAACTGTTTTTT.

V gene TRBV4-3 combines with J gene TRBJ1-5; D not certain. V was trimmed by 0 bases and J by 3 bases, leaving 6 bases between them. Germline V gene lookup returns CDR1 LGHNA and CDR2 YSLEER. CDR3 size: 14 residues. The CDR3 DNA sequence: TGCGCCAGCAGCCAAGAGGTATACAATCAGCCCCAGCATTTT. This translates into CASSQEVYNQPQHF.

The chain employs TRBV25-1 and TRBJ2-7; 7 nucleotides align to TRBD1. The trim removed 2 bases at V and 3 bases at J, leaving 13 bases unmatched. The CDR3 sequence is 17 residues long. Germline CDR1 and CDR2: MGHDK and SYGVNS. CDR3 nucleotides: TGTGCCAGCAGTGAAGGTCCGTCCGGGACAGACCTCTACGAGCAGTACTTC. This encodes CASSEGPSGTDLYEQYF.